This T cell receptor beta chain was sequenced during a study of spatial heterogeneity in lung cancer. This clonotype was observed at least ten times. Its specificity is not known. Overall study results and limits: The estimate shows that only about 7% of tumor T cells were covered for alpha and around 12% for beta chains. Intratumoral expanded alpha and beta TCR counts were found to track tumor mutation counts.

Each CDR3 protein is one row after TCRdb ran MiXCR on the 5' RACE reads. The sample has approximately 26,000 distinct CDR3 sequences; 8.8% are singletons. The time point was: sample taken at primary tumor resection. V lost 5 bases, J lost 8 bases, and 18 bases lay in between. Germline V gives CDR1 DFQATT, CDR2 SNEGSKA (reference sequence). This CDR3 spans 13 amino acids. The gene calls are TRBV20-1 and TRBJ1-2, with unresolved D. This TCR came from a male donor with early-stage non-small cell lung cancer. Here the sequenced sample was lung tumor tissue, taken at surgery. The CDR3: CSASDPLGRGYTF. CDR3 DNA sequence: TGCAGTGCTTCGGACCCTTTGGGAAGGGGCTACACCTTC.